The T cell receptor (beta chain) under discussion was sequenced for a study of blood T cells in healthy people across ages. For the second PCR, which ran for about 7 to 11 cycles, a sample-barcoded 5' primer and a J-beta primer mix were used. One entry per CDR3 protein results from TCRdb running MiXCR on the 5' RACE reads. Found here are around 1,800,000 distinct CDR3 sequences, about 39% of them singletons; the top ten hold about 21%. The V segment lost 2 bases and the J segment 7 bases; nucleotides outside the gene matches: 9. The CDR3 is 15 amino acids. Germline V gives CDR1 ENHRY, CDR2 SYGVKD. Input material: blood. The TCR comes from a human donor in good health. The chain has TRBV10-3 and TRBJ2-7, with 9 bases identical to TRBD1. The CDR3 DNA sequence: TGTGCCATCAGTGAGGAGACAGGGGGAACCTGGGAGCAGTACTTC. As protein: CAISEETGGTWEQYF.